A selection of T cell receptor beta chains follows, all from one sample in a study of blood T cell repertoires in COVID-19. TCRdb keeps only in-frame clones here, not all; method: immunoSEQ multiplex PCR. The table shows roughly 90,000 clones, with approximately 80% occurring only once. Sequenced material: peripheral blood. These receptors all stem from an older woman with acute or convalescent COVID-19. CDR3s include the opening cysteine and the closing phenylalanine or tryptophan. D genes are given only for firm matches. The size field is filled for only some rows; it gives once, few, many or a size class.

D | J | size | V | CDR3 | DNA
NA | TRBJ2-5 | NA | TRBV2 | CASMEGGETQYF | TGTGCCAGCATGGAGGGTGGGGAGACCCAGTACTTC
TRBD1 | TRBJ2-1 | NA | TRBV27 | CASIGPGQGSWNEQFF | TGTGCCAGCATAGGACCGGGACAGGGGAGTTGGAATGAGCAGTTCTTC
TRBD1 | TRBJ1-4 | NA | TRBV6-5 | CASSRDRGSEKLFF | TGTGCCAGCAGCAGGGACAGGGGTAGCGAAAAACTGTTTTTT
NA | TRBJ2-2 | once | TRBV12-3/TRBV12-4 | CASSPSTGELFF | TGTGCCAGCAGTCCGAGTACCGGGGAGCTGTTTTTT
TRBD1 | TRBJ2-1 | NA | TRBV6-5 | CASRGQAPSYNEQFF | TGTGCCAGCAGGGGACAGGCCCCCTCCTACAATGAGCAGTTCTTC
NA | TRBJ2-7 | NA | TRBV12-3/TRBV12-4 | CASSLQSYEQYF | TGTGCCAGCAGTTTACAGTCCTACGAGCAGTACTTC
TRBD1 | TRBJ1-1 | NA | TRBV2 | CASSEGGDRANTEAFF | TGTGCCAGCAGTGAGGGGGGAGACAGGGCGAACACTGAAGCTTTCTTT
NA | TRBJ2-2 | NA | TRBV7-2 | CASSRRRAGELFF | TGTGCCAGCAGCCGAAGGAGGGCCGGGGAGCTGTTTTTT
NA | TRBJ2-7 | NA | TRBV20-1 | CSASGSYEQYF | TGCAGTGCTAGCGGCTCCTACGAGCAGTACTTC
NA | TRBJ2-1 | NA | TRBV18 | CASSFGPGGHNEQFF | NA
NA | TRBJ2-7 | NA | TRBV6-5 | CASRPSTVAYEQYF | TGTGCCAGCAGACCCAGTACAGTAGCCTACGAGCAGTACTTC
NA | TRBJ2-2 | few | TRBV7-6 | CASSLDPGNTGELFF | TGTGCCAGCAGCTTAGATCCGGGAAACACCGGGGAGCTGTTTTTT
NA | TRBJ2-2 | once | TRBV19 | CASSIDLGQGGELFF | TGTGCCAGTAGTATAGATTTGGGGCAGGGCGGGGAGCTGTTTTTT
TRBD1 | TRBJ1-4 | NA | TRBV9 | CASSQGGTNEKLFF | TGTGCCAGCAGCCAGGGGGGAACGAATGAAAAACTGTTTTTT
TRBD1 | TRBJ1-3 | once | TRBV7-8 | CASSLAGTGGNTIYF | TGTGCCAGCAGCTTGGCCGGGACAGGGGGAAACACCATATATTTT
NA | TRBJ1-1 | NA | TRBV10-3 | CAILGGKGSTEAFF | TGTGCCATCCTGGGGGGAAAAGGTAGCACTGAAGCTTTCTTT
NA | TRBJ2-2 | NA | TRBV28 | CATYGQNTGELFF | TGTGCCACCTATGGACAGAACACCGGGGAGCTGTTTTTT
TRBD2 | TRBJ2-7 | NA | TRBV28 | CASTPRSSGVGEQYF | TGTGCCAGCACCCCCCGGTCTAGCGGGGTGGGCGAGCAGTACTTC
TRBD2 | TRBJ2-7 | NA | TRBV4-2 | CASSQVGLALTLGSEQYF | TGTGCCAGCAGCCAAGTGGGACTAGCGCTAACATTGGGCTCCGAGCAGTACTTC
NA | TRBJ2-3 | NA | TRBV6-6 | CASSYGASTDTQYF | TGTGCCAGCAGTTATGGGGCCAGCACAGATACGCAGTATTTT
TRBD1 | TRBJ1-2 | NA | TRBV5-4 | CASSVTGGRYGYTF | TGTGCCAGCAGCGTGACAGGGGGCCGATATGGCTACACCTTC
TRBD1 | TRBJ1-2 | NA | TRBV4-2 | CASSRDRADYGYTF | TGTGCCAGCAGCCGCGACAGGGCGGACTATGGCTACACCTTC
NA | TRBJ2-2 | NA | TRBV5-1 | CASRNRENTGELFF | TGCGCCAGCAGGAACAGGGAGAACACCGGGGAGCTGTTTTTT
NA | TRBJ2-2 | NA | TRBV5-1 | CASRMQGNANTGELFF | TGCGCCAGCCGGATGCAGGGGAACGCGAACACCGGGGAGCTGTTTTTT
NA | TRBJ1-3 | NA | TRBV7-6 | CASSLVPGDTIYF | TGTGCCAGCAGCTTAGTTCCAGGGGACACCATATATTTT
NA | TRBJ2-7 | NA | TRBV12-3/TRBV12-4 | CASSLIGGYEQYF | TGTGCCAGCAGTTTAATCGGCGGATACGAGCAGTACTTC
TRBD2 | TRBJ2-1 | NA | TRBV20-1 | CSASGFEAGGRFSYNEQFF | TGCAGTGCTAGTGGATTCGAAGCGGGAGGGCGGTTTTCCTACAATGAGCAGTTCTTC
NA | TRBJ2-4 | few | TRBV7-2 | CASSLDLLIKNIQYF | TGTGCCAGCAGCTTAGACTTACTCATAAAAAACATTCAGTACTTC
TRBD1 | TRBJ2-7 | NA | TRBV19 | CASSIGQGPILEQYF | TGTGCCAGTAGTATCGGACAGGGGCCAATTCTCGAGCAGTACTTC
TRBD1 | TRBJ2-6 | NA | TRBV12-3/TRBV12-4 | CASSIRTGLAF | TGTGCCAGCAGTATCCGGACAGGTCTAGCTTTC
TRBD1 | TRBJ1-1 | few | TRBV6-2/TRBV6-3 | CASSYNVRQGWDTEAFF | TGTGCCAGCAGTTACAACGTTCGACAGGGGTGGGACACTGAAGCTTTCTTT
NA | TRBJ2-7 | NA | TRBV25-1 | CASSDGGTYEQYF | TGTGCCAGCAGTGATGGCGGGACCTACGAGCAGTACTTC
NA | TRBJ1-1 | NA | TRBV5-1 | CASSYAGDTEAFF | TGCGCCAGCAGCTACGCAGGGGACACTGAAGCTTTCTTT
TRBD1 | TRBJ2-4 | NA | TRBV27 | CASSYHRGAAKNIQYF | TGTGCCAGCAGTTATCACAGGGGAGCTGCCAAAAACATTCAGTACTTC
TRBD1 | TRBJ1-5 | once | TRBV6-2/TRBV6-3 | CASSLWTGSNQPQHF | TGTGCCAGCAGCCTATGGACAGGGAGCAATCAGCCCCAGCATTTT
NA | TRBJ2-5 | NA | TRBV2 | CASSSPRGLRGTQYF | TGTGCCAGCAGTTCCCCCAGGGGTCTCCGGGGGACCCAGTACTTC
TRBD1 | TRBJ2-4 | NA | TRBV19 | CASSLSTGGVRRNIQYF | TGTGCCAGTAGCTTATCGACAGGGGGCGTAAGGAGAAACATTCAGTACTTC
NA | TRBJ2-3 | many | TRBV6-1 | CASSEGGRSTDTQYF | TGTGCCAGCAGTGAAGGTGGCCGTAGCACAGATACGCAGTATTTT
NA | TRBJ1-6 | NA | TRBV21-1 | CASRGPSGQGTDYNSPLHF | TGTGCCAGCAGGGGACCGTCGGGACAGGGGACCGATTATAATTCACCCCTCCACTTT
NA | TRBJ2-7 | NA | TRBV7-3 | CASAAGGGHSYEQYF | TGTGCCAGCGCCGCCGGAGGGGGCCATAGCTACGAGCAGTACTTC